A single sample gave rise to the 11 T cell receptor beta chains below, sequenced in a study of CD8 T cells in ankylosing spondylitis. Each CDR3 protein gets one entry after TCRdb re-called the 5' RACE reads with MiXCR. This sample carries tens of thousands of distinct CDR3 sequences, roughly 30% of them seen once, and the ten largest clones take roughly three fifths. The sequenced material came from blood, either unsorted or a sorted T cell fraction (not recorded which). The receptor set was obtained from a male donor with ankylosing spondylitis or in good health (not recorded which).

This clonotype was found a few times. The chain combines TRBV29-1 with TRBJ1-5; TRBD1 is a possible D gene (6 bases). The CDR3 is 14 residues long. V lost 6 bases and J lost 9, with 21 bases in between. Per germline, CDR1 SQVTM and CDR2 ANQGSEA. CDR3 DNA sequence: TGCAGCGTGGCCCCGGACAGACGAGGAGGGCCCCAGCATTTT. It specifies CSVAPDRRGGPQHF.

The chain carries TRBV6-5 and TRBJ2-1, with 9 bases identical to TRBD2. V shed 1 base and J 7 bases; nucleotides not matched to a gene: 11. This CDR3 is built from 17 residues. Germline-derived CDR1 and CDR2 are MNHEY and SVGAGI. The CDR3 protein is CASSYFAGGPTGNEQFF. The CDR3 DNA reads as TGTGCCAGCAGTTACTTCGCGGGAGGGCCAACAGGAAATGAGCAGTTCTTC.

The CDR3 loop is CASSRNRGYEQFF. In nucleotides, the CDR3 is TGTGCCAGCAGCAGAAATCGAGGTTATGAGCAGTTCTTC. The J gene is TRBJ2-1, the V gene TRBV28; no clear D gene. Deletions cut 6 bases from V and 8 bases from J, with 14 bases between. The CDR3 covers 13 residues. Germline V gene lookup returns CDR1 MDHEN and CDR2 SYDVKM.

The chain joins TRBV27 to TRBJ2-3, with D unclear. The V gene's germline CDR1 is MNHEY and CDR2 SMNVEV (reference sequence). This CDR3 spans 13 amino acids. Trimming took 5 bases from V and 5 from J, leaving 11 bases between them. In DNA form, the CDR3 reads TGTGCCAGCAGTCCTCGGGCCCGAGATACGCAGTATTTT. Its protein product is CASSPRARDTQYF.

The table lists this clonotype with a few counts. The chain uses TRBV10-3 and TRBJ2-5, with D unclear. There are 12 residues in the CDR3. Germline CDR1 is ENHRY and CDR2 is SYGVKD. Trimming left V 10 bases short and J 1 base short, with 10 bases between. CDR3 amino acids: CATSTSQETQYF. CDR3 bases: TGTGCCACCTCGACCAGCCAAGAGACCCAGTACTTC.

This clonotype was picked up a small number of times. V is TRBV20-1 and J is TRBJ2-5; tentatively, D is TRBD2 (6 bases). Trimming left V 3 bases short and J 5 bases short, with 16 bases between. Germline CDR1 is DFQATT and CDR2 is SNEGSKA (reference sequence). This CDR3 has 14 amino acids. CDR3 amino acids: CSASLGGVGETQYF. Here the CDR3 DNA reads TGCAGTGCTAGTCTCGGGGGTGTCGGGGAGACCCAGTACTTC.

This clonotype was picked up a small number of times. The chain has TRBV7-9 and TRBJ1-5; 7 bases match TRBD1. The germline CDR1 and CDR2 sequences are SEHNR and FQNEAQ (reference sequence). V trimming: 11 bases; J trimming: 5 bases; junction bases outside the gene matches: 12. The CDR3 loop spans 14 amino acids. The CDR3 spells CAGGEGTDYQPQHF. In DNA form, the CDR3 reads TGTGCCGGGGGGGAGGGGACAGATTATCAGCCCCAGCATTTT. Full variable domain (missing parts from reference TRBV7-9 and TRBJ1-5): DTGVSQNPRHKITKRGQNVTFRCDPISEHNRLYWYRQTLGQGPEFLTYFQNEAQLEKSRLLSDRFSAERPKGSFSTLEIQRTEQGDSAMYLCAGGEGTDYQPQHFGDGTRLSIL.

This clonotype was seen more than once but under ten times. The chain joins TRBV5-1 to TRBJ2-5; 13 nucleotides line up with TRBD2. This CDR3 has 14 residues. Germline V lookup: CDR1 SGHRS, CDR2 YFSETQ. V lost 7 bases and J lost 5; bases outside the gene matches: 5. CDR3 sequence: CASLRTSGSETQYF. The CDR3 nucleotides are TGCGCCAGCCTTAGGACTAGCGGGAGTGAGACCCAGTACTTC.

This clonotype was recorded a few times. The chain has TRBV2 and TRBJ2-7, with D hard to call. The germline CDR1 and CDR2 sequences are SNHLY and FYNNEI. V shed 4 bases and J shed 0 bases, with 7 bases lying between them. The CDR3 length is 13 residues. Written as DNA, the CDR3 is TGTGCCAGCAGTGGGTTCAGCTCCTACGAGCAGTACTTC. Encoded protein: CASSGFSSYEQYF.

This clonotype was seen more than once but under ten times. J is TRBJ2-1 and V is TRBV6-2 or TRBV6-3; D gene unclear. The germline V and J ends were trimmed by 0 bases and 2 bases, with 8 bases remaining between them. Germline-derived CDR1 and CDR2 are MNHEY and SVGEGT. The CDR3 is made up of 15 amino acids. CDR3 loop: CASSYSIRTYNEQFF. CDR3 nucleotide sequence: TGTGCCAGCAGTTACTCCATTCGAACCTACAATGAGCAGTTCTTC.

CDR3 sequence (DNA): TGCGCCAGCAGCTTCGGGGGGGGCTGGGAGCCCCAGCATTTT. Protein sequence: CASSFGGGWEPQHF. The J gene is TRBJ1-5, the V gene TRBV5-1; D possibly corresponds to TRBD1 (6 bases). This CDR3 has 14 amino acids. Trimming shortened V by 2 bases and J by 8 bases, and 14 bases separated the two germline ends. Germline V gene sequence: CDR1 SGHRS, CDR2 YFSETQ.